One TCR beta chain is described in this entry. Its antigen is undetermined. Germline assignment: CDR1 GTSNPN and CDR2 SVGIG (reference sequence). The CDR3 has 14 amino acids. The junction had 3 bases not matched to a gene; V was cut back by 0 bases and J by 2 bases. The data are from a study of cytomegalovirus exposure and HLA in healthy donors. Study details: Researchers previously reported finding about 110 million unique TCR beta sequences from some 180 million T cells. Study conclusions and caveats: While the bulk of TCR sequences proved rare, some public TCRs turned up in many donors. Fewer N-insertions than the approximately 610-donor mean were reportedly shown by an Asian-associated ancestry cluster in a later analysis. Association of a missense DCLRE1C variant with TCR beta V- and J-gene trimming was reported in a later analysis.

The PCR employed 60 Vbeta primers together with 13 Jbeta primers. Profiled with immunoSEQ multiplex PCR; TCRdb holds only in-frame clones, not every one. The sample includes tens of thousands of clones, around 84% of them seen just once. This TCR was recovered from a man younger than 30 in good health and CMV-seronegative. What was sequenced was PBMCs. The J gene is TRBJ1-2, the V gene TRBV30, with 7 bases fitting TRBD1. The CDR3 spells CAWSVSDRNYGYTF. Here the CDR3 DNA reads TGTGCCTGGAGTGTGTCGGACAGGAACTATGGCTACACCTTC.